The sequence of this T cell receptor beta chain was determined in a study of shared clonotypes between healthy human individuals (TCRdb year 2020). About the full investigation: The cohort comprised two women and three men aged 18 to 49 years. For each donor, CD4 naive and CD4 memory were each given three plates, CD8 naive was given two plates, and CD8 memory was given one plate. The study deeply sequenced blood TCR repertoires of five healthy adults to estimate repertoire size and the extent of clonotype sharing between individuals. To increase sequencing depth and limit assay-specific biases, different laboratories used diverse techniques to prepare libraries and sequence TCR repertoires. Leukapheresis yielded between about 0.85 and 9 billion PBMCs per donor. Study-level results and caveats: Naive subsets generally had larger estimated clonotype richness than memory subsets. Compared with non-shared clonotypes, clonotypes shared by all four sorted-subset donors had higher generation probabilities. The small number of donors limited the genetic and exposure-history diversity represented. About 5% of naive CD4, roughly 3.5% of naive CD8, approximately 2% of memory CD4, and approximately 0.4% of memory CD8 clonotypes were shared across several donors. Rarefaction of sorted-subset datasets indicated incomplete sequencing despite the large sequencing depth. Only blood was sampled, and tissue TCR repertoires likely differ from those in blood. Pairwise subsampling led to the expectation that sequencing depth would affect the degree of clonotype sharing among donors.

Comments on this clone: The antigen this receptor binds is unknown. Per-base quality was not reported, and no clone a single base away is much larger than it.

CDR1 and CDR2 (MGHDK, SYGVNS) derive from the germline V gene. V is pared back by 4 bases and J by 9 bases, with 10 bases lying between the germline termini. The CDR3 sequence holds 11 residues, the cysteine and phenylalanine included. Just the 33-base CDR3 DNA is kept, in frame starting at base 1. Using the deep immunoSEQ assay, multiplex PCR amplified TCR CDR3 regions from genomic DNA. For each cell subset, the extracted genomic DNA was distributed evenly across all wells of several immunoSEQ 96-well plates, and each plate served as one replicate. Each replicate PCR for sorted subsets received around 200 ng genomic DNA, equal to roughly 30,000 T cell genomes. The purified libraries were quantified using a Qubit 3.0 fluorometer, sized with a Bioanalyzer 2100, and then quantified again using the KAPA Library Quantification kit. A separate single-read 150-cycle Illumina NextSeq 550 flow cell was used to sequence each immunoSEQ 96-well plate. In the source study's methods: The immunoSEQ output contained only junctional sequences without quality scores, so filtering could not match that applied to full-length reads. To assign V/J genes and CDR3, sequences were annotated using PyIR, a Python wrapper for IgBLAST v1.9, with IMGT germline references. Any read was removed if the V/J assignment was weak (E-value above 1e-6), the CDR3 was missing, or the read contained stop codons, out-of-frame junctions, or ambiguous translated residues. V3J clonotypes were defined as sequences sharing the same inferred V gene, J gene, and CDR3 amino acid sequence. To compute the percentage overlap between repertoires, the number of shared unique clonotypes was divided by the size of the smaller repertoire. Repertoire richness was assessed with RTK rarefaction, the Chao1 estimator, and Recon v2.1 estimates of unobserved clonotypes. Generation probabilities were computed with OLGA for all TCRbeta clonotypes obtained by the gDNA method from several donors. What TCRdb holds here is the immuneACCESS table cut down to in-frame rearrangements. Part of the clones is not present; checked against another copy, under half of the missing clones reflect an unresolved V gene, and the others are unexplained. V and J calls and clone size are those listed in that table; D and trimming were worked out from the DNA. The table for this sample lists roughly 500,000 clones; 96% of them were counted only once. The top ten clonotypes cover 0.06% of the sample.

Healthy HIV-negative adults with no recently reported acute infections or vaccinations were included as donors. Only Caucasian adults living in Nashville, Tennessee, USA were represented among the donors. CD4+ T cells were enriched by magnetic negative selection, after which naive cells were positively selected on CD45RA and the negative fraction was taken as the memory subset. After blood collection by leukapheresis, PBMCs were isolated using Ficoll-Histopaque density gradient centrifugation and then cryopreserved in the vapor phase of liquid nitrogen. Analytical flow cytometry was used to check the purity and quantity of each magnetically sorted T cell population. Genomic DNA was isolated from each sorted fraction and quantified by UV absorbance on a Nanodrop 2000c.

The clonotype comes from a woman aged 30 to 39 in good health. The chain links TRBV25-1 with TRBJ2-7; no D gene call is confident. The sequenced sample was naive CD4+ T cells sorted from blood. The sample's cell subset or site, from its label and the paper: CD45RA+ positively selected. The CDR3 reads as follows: CASSAPPVQYF. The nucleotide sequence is TGTGCCAGCAGTGCCCCCCCGGTGCAGTACTTC.